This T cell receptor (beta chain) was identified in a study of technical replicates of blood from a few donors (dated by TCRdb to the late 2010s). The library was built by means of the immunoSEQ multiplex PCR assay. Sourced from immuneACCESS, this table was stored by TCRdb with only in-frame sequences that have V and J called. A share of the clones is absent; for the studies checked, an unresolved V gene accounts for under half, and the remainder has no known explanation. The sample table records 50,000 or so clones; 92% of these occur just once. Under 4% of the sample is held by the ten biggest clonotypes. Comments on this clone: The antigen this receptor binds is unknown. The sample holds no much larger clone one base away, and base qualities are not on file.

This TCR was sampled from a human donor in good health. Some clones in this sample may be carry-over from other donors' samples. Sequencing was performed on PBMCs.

DNA sequence: TGTGCCAGCTCACCCATGGGACAAACTGAAGCTTTCTTT. Its protein is CASSPMGQTEAFF. In this chain, TRBV18 is recombined with TRBJ1-1; TRBD1 could be the D gene, as 6 bases match. V is shortened by 3 bases, J by 5 bases, and the region joining them spans 10 bases. From cysteine to phenylalanine, the CDR3 is 13 amino acids long. This entry keeps only the CDR3 DNA: 39 bases, framed from base 1. Via the germline V gene, CDR1 is KGHSH and CDR2 LQKENI.